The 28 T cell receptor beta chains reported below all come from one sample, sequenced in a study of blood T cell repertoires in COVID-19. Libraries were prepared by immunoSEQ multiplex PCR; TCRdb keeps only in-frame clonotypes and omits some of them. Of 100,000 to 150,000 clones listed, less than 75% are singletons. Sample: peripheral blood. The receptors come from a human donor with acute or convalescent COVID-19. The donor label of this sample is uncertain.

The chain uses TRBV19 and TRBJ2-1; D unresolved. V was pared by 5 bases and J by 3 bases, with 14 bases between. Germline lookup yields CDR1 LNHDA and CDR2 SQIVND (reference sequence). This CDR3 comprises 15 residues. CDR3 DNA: TGTGCCAGTAGTGCGGAACGCAGTTTCTACAATGAGCAGTTCTTC. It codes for CASSAERSFYNEQFF. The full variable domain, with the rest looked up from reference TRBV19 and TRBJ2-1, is DGGITQSPKYLFRKEGQNVTLSCEQNLNHDAMYWYRQDPGQGLRLIYYSQIVNDFQKGDIAEGYSVSREKKESFPLTVTSAQKNPTAFYLCASSAERSFYNEQFFGPGTRLTVL.

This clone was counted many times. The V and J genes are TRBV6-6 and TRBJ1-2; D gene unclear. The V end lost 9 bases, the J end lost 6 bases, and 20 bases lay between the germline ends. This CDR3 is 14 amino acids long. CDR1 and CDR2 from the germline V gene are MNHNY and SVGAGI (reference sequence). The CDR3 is CASSKPAGVDGYTF. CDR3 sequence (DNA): TGTGCCAGTAGTAAGCCCGCCGGGGTGGATGGCTACACCTTC.

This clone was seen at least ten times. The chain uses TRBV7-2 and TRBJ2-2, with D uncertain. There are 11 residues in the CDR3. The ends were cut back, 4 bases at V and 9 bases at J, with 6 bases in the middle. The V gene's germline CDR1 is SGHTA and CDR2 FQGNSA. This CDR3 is CASSYSRELFF. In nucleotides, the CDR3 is TGTGCCAGCAGCTACAGTAGGGAGCTGTTTTTT.

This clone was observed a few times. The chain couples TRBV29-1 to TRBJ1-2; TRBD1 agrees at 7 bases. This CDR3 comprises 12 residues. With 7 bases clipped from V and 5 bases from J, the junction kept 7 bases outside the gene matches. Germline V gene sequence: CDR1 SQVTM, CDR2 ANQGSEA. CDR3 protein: CSGQGTEYGYTF. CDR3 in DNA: TGCAGCGGTCAAGGGACAGAATATGGCTACACCTTC.

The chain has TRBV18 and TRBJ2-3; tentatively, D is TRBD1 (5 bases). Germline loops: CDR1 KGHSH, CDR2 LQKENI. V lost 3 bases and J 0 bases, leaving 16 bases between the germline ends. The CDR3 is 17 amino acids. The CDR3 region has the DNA TGTGCCAGCTCACCCATCCTGACAGATGCTAGCACAGATACGCAGTATTTT. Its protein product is CASSPILTDASTDTQYF.

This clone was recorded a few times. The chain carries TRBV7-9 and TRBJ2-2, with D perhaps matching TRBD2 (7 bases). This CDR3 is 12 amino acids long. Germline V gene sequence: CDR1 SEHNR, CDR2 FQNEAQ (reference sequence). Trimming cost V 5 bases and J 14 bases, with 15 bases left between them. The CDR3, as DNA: TGTGCCAGCAGCCTGGACCGCGGGGGCCTGTTTTTT. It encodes CASSLDRGGLFF.

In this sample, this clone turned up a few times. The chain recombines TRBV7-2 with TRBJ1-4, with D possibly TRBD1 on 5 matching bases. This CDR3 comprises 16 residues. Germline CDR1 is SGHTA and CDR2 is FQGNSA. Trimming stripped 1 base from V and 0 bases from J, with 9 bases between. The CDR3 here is CASSLGQTTTNEKLFF. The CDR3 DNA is TGTGCCAGCAGCTTAGGACAGACCACAACTAATGAAAAACTGTTTTTT.

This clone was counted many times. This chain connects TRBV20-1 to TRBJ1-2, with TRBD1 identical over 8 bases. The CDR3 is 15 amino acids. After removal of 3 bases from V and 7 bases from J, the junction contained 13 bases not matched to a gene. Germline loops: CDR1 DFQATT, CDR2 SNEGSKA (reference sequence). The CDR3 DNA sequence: TGCAGTGCTAGTCACAGGGGGGGCCAGTTTGGTGGCTACACCTTC. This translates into CSASHRGGQFGGYTF.

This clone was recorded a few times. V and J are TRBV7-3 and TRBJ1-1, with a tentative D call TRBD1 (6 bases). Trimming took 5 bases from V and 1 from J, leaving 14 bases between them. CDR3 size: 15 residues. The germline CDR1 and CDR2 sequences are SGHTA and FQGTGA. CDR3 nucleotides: TGTGCCAGCAGCCCCGGGGGGGGCCGGAACACTGAAGCTTTCTTT. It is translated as CASSPGGGRNTEAFF.

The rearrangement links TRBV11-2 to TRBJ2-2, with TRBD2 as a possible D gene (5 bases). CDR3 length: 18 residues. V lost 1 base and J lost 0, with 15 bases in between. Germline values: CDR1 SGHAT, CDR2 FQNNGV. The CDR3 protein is CASSLGQIGSANTGELFF. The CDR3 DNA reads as TGTGCCAGCAGCTTAGGTCAAATTGGGAGCGCGAACACCGGGGAGCTGTTTTTT. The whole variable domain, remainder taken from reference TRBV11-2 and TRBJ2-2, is EAGVAQSPRYKIIEKRQSVAFWCNPISGHATLYWYQQILGQGPKLLIQFQNNGVVDDSQLPKDRFSAERLKGVDSTLKIQPAKLEDSAVYLCASSLGQIGSANTGELFFGEGSRLTVL.

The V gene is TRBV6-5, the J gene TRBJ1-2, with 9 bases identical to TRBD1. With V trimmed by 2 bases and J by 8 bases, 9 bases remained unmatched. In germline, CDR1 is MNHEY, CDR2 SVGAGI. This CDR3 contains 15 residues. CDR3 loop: CASSYEGQGLRGYTF. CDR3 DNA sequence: TGTGCCAGCAGTTACGAGGGACAGGGCTTACGGGGCTACACCTTC.

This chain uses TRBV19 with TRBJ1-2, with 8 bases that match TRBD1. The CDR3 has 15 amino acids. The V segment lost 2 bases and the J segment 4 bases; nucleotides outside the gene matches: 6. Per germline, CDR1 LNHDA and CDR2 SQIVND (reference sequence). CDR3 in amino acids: CASSIISGGFYGYTF. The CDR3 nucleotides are TGTGCCAGTAGTATAATCTCAGGGGGCTTCTATGGCTACACCTTC.

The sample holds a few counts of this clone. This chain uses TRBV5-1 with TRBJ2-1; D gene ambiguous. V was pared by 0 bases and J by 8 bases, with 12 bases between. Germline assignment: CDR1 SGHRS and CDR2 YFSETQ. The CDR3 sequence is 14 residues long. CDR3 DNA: TGCGCCAGCAGCTTGGGCTCTTCGGGTGATGAGCAGTTCTTC. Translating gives CASSLGSSGDEQFF.

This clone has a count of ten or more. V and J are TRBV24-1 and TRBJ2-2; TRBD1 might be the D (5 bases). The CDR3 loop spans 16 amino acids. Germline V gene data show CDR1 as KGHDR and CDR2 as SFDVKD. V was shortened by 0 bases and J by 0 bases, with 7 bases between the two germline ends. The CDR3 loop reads CATSDLRQTNTGELFF. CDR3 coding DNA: TGTGCCACCAGTGATTTGAGACAGACGAACACCGGGGAGCTGTTTTTT.

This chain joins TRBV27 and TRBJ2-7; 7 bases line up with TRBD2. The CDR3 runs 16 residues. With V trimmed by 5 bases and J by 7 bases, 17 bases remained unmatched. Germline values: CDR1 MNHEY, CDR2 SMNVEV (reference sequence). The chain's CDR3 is CASSHSRGLELLEQYF. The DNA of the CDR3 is TGTGCCAGCAGTCACTCGAGAGGACTAGAACTTTTAGAGCAGTACTTC.

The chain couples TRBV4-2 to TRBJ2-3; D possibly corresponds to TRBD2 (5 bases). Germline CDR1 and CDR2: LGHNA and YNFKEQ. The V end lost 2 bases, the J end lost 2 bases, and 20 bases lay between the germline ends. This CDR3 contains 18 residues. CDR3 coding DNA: TGTGCCAGCAGCCAATACTCCCGGAGGTCTTTAGTCACAGATACGCAGTATTTT. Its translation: CASSQYSRRSLVTDTQYF.

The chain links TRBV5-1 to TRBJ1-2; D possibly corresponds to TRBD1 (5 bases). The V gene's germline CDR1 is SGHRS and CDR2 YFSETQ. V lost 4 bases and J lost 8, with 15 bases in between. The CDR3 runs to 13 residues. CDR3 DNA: TGCGCCAGCAGCCCCCGGGGGGTAGAAGGCTACACCTTC. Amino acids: CASSPRGVEGYTF.

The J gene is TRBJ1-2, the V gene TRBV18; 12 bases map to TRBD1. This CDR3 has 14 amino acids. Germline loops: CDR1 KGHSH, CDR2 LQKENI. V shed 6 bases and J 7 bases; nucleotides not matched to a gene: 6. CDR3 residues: CASSTGTGGAGYTF. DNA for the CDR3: TGTGCCAGCTCGACCGGGACAGGGGGCGCTGGCTACACCTTC.

CDR3 DNA sequence: TGTGCCAGCAGTGACGGGAGGGTCTCGGGTGGCTACACCTTC. Its translation is CASSDGRVSGGYTF. This chain connects TRBV6-1 to TRBJ1-2; D call uncertain. V shed 3 bases and J shed 7 bases, with 15 bases lying between them. The CDR3 contains 14 residues. Germline CDR1 is MNHNS and CDR2 is SASEGT.

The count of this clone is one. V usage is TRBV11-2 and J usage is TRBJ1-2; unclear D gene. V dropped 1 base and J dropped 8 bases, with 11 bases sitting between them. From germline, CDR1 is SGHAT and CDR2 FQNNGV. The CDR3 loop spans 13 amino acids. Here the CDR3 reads CASSLGGVGGYTF. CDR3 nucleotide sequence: TGTGCCAGCAGCTTAGGCGGGGTCGGAGGCTACACCTTC.

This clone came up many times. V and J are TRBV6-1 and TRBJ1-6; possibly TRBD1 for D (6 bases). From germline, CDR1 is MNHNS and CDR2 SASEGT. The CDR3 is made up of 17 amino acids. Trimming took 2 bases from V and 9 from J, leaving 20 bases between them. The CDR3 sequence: CASSELLRGTWSSPLHF. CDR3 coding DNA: TGTGCCAGCAGTGAACTTCTCAGGGGAACCTGGAGTTCACCCCTCCACTTT.

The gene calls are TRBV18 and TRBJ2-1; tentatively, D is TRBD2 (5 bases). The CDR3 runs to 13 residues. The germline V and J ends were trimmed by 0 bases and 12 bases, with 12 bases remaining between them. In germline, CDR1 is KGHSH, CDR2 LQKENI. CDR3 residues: CASSPPTIRGQFF. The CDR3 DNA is TGTGCCAGCTCACCACCGACTATCCGGGGGCAGTTCTTC.

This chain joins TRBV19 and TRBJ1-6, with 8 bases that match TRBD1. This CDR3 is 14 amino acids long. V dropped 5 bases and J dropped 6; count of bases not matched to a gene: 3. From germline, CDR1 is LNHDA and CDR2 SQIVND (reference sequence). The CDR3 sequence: CASSSGQVNSPLHF. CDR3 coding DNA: TGTGCCAGTAGTTCGGGACAGGTTAATTCACCCCTCCACTTT. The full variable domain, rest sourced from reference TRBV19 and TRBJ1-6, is DGGITQSPKYLFRKEGQNVTLSCEQNLNHDAMYWYRQDPGQGLRLIYYSQIVNDFQKGDIAEGYSVSREKKESFPLTVTSAQKNPTAFYLCASSSGQVNSPLHFGNGTRLTVT.

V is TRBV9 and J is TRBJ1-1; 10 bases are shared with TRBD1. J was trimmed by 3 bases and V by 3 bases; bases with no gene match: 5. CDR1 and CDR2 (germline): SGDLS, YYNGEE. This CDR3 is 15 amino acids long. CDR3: CASSGQGAEYTEAFF. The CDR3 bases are TGTGCCAGCAGCGGACAGGGGGCTGAGTACACTGAAGCTTTCTTT.

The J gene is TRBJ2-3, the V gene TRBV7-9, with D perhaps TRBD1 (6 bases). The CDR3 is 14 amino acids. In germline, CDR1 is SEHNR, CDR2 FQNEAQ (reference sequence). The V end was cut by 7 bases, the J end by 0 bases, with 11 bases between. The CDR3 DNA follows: TGTGCCAGCATCGGACAGTCTAGCACAGATACGCAGTATTTT. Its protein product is CASIGQSSTDTQYF.

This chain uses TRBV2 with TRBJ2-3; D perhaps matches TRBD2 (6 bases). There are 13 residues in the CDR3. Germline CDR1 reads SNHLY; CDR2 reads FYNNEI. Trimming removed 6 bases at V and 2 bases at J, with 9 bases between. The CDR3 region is CASRGDFTDTQYF. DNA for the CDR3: TGTGCCAGCAGGGGGGACTTCACAGATACGCAGTATTTT. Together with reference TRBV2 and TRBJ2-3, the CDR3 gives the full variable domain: EPEVTQTPSHQVTQMGQEVILRCVPISNHLYFYWYRQILGQKVEFLVSFYNNEISEKSEIFDDQFSVERPDGSNFTLKIRSTKLEDSAMYFCASRGDFTDTQYFGPGTRLTVL.

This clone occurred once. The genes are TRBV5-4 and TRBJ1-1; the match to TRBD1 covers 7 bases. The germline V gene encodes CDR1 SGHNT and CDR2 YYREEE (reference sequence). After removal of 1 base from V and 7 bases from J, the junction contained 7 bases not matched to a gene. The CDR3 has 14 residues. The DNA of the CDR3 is TGTGCCAGCAGCTTGTCTCAGGGGGTTAGTGAAGCTTTCTTT. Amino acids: CASSLSQGVSEAFF.

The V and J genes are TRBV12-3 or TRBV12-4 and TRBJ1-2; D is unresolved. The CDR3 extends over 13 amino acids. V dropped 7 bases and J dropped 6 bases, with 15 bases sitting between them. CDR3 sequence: CASTLWGENGYTF. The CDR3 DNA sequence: TGTGCCAGCACCCTGTGGGGAGAGAATGGCTACACCTTC.